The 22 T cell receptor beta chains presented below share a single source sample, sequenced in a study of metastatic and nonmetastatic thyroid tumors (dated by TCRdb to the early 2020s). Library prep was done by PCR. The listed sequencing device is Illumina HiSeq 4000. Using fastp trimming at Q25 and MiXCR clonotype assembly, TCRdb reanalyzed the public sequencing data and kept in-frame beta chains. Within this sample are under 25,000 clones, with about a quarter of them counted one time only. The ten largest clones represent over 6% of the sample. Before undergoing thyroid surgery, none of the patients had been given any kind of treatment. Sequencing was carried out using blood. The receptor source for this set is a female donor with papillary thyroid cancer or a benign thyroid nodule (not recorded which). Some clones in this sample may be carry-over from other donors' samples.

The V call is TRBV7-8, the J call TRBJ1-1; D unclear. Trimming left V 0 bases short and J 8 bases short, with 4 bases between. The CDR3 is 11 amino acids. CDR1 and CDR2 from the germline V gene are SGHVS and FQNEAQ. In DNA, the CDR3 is TGTGCCAGCAGCTTAGCGGGCGAAGCTTTCTTT. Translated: CASSLAGEAFF.

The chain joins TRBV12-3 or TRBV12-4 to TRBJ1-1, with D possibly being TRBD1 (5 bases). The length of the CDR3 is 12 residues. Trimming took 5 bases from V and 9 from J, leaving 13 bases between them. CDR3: CASSLKQAQAFF. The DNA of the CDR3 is TGTGCCAGCAGTCTCAAACAGGCCCAAGCTTTCTTT.

The CDR3 loop is CASSPQHNSGANVITF. The CDR3, as DNA: TGTGCCAGCAGCCCCCAGCATAACTCTGGGGCCAACGTCATAACTTTC. This chain links TRBV11-2 with TRBJ2-6; maybe TRBD1 (5 bases). CDR1 SGHAT and CDR2 FQNNGV come from the germline V gene. Trimming removed 5 bases from V and 19 bases from J, with 30 bases in between. CDR3 size: 16 residues.

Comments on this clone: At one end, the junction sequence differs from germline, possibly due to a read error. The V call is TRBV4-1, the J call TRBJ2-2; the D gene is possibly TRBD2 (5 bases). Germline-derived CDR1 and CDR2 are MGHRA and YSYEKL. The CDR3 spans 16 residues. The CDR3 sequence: CASRQKGVRGTGELSF. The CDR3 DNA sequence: TGCGCCAGCAGACAAAAGGGAGTACGGGGAACCGGGGAGCTGTCTTTT.

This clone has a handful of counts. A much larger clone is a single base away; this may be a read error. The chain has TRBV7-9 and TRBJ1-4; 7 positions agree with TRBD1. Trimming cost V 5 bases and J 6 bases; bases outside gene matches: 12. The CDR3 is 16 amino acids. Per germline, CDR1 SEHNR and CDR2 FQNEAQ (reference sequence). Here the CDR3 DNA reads TGTGCCAGCAGCGACGGACAGGTACTGGTCGATGAAAAACTGTTTTTT. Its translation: CASSDGQVLVDEKLFF.

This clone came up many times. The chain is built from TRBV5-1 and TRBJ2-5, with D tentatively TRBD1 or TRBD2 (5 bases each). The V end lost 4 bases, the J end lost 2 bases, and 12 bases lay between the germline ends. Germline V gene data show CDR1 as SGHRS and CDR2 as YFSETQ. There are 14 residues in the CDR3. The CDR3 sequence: CASSLEWGQETQYF. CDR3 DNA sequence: TGCGCCAGCAGCCTGGAATGGGGGCAAGAGACCCAGTACTTC.

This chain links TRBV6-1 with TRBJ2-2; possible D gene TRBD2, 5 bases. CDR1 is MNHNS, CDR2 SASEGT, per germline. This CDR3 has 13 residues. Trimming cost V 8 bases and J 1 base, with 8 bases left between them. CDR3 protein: CASRDRNTGELFF. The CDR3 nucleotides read TGTGCCAGCCGGGATCGGAACACCGGGGAGCTGTTTTTT.

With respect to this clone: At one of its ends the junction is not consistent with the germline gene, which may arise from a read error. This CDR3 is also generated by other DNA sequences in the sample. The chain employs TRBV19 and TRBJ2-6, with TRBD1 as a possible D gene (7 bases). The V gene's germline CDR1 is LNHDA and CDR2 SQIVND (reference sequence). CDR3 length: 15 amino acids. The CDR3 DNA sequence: TGTGCCAGTATTATCAGGGGGGCTGGCGCCAACGTCCTGACTTTC. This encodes CASIIRGAGANVLTF.

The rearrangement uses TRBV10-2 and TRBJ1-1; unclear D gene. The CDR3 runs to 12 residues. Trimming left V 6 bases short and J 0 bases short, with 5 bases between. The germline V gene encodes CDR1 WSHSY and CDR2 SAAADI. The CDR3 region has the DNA TGCGCCAGCAGCGGATTGAACACTGAAGCTTTCTTT. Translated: CASSGLNTEAFF.

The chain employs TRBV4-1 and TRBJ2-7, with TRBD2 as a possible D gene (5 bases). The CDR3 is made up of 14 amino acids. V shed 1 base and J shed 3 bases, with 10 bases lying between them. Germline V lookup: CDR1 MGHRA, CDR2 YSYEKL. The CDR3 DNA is TGCGCCAGCAGCCAAGGTGATGGGAGCTACGAGCAGTACTTC. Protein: CASSQGDGSYEQYF.

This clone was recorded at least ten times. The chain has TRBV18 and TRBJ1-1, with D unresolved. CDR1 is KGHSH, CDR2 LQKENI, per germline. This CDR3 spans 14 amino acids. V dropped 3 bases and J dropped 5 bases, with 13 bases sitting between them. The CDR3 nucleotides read TGTGCCAGCTCACCCGCCCGGACGGGGACTGAAGCTTTCTTT. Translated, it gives CASSPARTGTEAFF.

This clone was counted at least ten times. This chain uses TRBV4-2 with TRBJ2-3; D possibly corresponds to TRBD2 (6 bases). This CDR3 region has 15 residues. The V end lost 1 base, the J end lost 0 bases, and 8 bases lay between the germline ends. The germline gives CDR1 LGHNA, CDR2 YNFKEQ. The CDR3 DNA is TGTGCCAGCAGCCAAGTAAGCGGGAGCACAGATACGCAGTATTTT. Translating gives CASSQVSGSTDTQYF.

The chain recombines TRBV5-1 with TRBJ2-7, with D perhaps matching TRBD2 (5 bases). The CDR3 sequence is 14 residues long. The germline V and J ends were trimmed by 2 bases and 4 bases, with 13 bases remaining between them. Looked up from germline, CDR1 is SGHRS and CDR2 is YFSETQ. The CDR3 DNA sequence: TGCGCCAGCAGCTTAGTACTAGGCGGGTACGAGCAGTACTTC. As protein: CASSLVLGGYEQYF.

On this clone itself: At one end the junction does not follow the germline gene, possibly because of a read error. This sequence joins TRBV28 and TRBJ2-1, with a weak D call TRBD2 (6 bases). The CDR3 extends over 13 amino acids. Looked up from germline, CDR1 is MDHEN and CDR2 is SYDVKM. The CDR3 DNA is TGTGCCGGAGGGGACGTATCCTACAATGAGCATTTCTTC. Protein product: CAGGDVSYNEHFF.

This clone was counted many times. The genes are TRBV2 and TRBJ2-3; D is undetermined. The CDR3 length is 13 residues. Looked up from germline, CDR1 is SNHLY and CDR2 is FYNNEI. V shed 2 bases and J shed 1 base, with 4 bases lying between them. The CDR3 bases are TGTGCCAGCAGTGAACTTGGCACAGATACGCAGTATTTT. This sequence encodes CASSELGTDTQYF.

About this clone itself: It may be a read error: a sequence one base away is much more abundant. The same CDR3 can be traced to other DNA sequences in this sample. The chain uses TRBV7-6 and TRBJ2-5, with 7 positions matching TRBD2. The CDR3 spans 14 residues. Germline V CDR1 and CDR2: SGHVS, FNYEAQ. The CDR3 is CASSLELGRETQYF. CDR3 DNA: TGTGCCAGCAGCTTAGAGCTAGGGAGGGAGACACAGTACTTC.

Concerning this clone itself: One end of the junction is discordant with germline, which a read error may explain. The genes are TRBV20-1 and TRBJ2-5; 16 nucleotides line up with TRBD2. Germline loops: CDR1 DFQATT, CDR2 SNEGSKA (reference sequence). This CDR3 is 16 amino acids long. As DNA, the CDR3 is TGCAGTGCCATGGGACTAGCGGGAGGGGACGCGGAGAACCAGTACTTC. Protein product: CSAMGLAGGDAENQYF.

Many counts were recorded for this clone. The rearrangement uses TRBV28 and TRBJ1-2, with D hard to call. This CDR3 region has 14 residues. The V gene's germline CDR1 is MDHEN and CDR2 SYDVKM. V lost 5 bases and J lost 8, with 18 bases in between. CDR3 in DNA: TGTGCCAGCAGTCGAAGGAGGTTTGATGTCGGCTACACCTTC. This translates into CASSRRRFDVGYTF.

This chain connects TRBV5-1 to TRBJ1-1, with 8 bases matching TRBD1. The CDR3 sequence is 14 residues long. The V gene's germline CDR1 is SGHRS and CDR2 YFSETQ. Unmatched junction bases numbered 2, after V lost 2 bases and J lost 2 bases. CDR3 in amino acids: CASSFAGGNTEAFF. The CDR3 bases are TGCGCCAGCAGCTTTGCAGGGGGCAACACTGAAGCTTTCTTT.

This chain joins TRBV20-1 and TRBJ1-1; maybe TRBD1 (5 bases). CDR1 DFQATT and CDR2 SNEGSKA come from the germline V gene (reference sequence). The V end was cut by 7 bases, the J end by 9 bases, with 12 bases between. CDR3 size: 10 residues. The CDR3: CSGSGKKAFF. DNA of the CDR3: TGCAGTGGTTCAGGGAAGAAAGCTTTCTTT.

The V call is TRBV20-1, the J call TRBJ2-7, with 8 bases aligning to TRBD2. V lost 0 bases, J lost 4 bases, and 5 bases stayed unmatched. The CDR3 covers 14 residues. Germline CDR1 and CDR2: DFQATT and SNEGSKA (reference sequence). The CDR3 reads CSARDPGLGYEQYF. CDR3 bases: TGCAGTGCTAGAGATCCGGGACTAGGGTACGAGCAGTACTTC.

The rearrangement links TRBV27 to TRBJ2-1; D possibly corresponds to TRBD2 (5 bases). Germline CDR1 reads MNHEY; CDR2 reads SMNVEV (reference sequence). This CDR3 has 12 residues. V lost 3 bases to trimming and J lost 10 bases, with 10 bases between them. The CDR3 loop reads CASSFHRREQFF. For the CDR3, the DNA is TGTGCCAGCAGTTTCCACCGGAGGGAGCAGTTCTTC.